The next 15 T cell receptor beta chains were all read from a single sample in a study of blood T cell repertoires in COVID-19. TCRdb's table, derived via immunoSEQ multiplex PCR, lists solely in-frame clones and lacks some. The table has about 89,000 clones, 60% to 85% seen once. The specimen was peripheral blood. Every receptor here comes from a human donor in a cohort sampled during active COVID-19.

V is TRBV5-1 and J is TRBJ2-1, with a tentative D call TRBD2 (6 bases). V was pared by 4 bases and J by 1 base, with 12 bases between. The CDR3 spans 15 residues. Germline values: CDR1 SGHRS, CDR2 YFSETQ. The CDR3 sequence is CASSKTSRSYNEQFF. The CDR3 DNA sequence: TGCGCCAGCAGCAAAACTAGCAGATCCTACAATGAGCAGTTCTTC.

In DNA form, the CDR3 reads TGTGCCTGGAGTGAAGGGGGTCTAAGCTCTGGGGCCAACGTCCTGACTTTC. Translated: CAWSEGGLSSGANVLTF. The chain has TRBV30 and TRBJ2-6; D might be TRBD1 (6 bases). The CDR3 has 17 amino acids. Trimming took 1 base from V and 0 from J, leaving 13 bases between them. From germline, CDR1 is GTSNPN and CDR2 SVGIG (reference sequence).

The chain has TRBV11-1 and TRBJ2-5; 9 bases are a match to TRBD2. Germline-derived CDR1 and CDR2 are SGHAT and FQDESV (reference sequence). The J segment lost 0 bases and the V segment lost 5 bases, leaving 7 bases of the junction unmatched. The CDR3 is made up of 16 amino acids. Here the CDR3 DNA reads TGTGCCAGCAGCCAACGGGGACTAGCTAACCAAGAGACCCAGTACTTC. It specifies CASSQRGLANQETQYF.

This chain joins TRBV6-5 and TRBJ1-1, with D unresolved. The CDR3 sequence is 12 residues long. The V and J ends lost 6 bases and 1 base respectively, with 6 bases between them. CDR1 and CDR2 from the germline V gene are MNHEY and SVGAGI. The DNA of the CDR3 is TGTGCCAGCAGGGCTGCGAACACTGAAGCTTTCTTT. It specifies CASRAANTEAFF.

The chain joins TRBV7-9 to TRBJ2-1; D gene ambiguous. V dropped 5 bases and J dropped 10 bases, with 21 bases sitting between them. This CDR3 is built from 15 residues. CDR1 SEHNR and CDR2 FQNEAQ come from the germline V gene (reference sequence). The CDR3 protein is CASSPSGRRMIEQFF. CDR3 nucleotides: TGTGCCAGCAGCCCCAGTGGGCGTAGAATGATCGAGCAGTTCTTC.

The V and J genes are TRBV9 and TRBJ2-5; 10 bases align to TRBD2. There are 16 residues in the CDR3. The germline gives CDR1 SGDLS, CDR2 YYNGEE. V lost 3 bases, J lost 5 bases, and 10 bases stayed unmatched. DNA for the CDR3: TGTGCCAGCAGCGGTCAAGCGGGAGGGGTTCTGGAGACCCAGTACTTC. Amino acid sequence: CASSGQAGGVLETQYF.

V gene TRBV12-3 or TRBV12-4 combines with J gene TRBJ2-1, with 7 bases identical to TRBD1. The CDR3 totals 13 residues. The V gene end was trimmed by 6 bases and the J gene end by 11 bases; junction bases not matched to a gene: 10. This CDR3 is CASSPAPGQKQFF. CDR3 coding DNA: TGTGCCAGCAGCCCAGCACCGGGACAGAAGCAGTTCTTC.

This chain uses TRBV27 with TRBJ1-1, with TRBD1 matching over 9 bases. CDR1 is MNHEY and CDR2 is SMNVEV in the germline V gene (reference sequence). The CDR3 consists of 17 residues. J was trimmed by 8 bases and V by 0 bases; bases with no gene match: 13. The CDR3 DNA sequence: TGTGCCAGCAGTTTATCGGGACAGGGAATCCGAAGTATAGAAGCTTTCTTT. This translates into CASSLSGQGIRSIEAFF.

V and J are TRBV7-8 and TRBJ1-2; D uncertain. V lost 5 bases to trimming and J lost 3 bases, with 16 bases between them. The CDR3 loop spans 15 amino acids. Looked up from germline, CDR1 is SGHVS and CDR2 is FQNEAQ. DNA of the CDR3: TGTGCCAGCAGCCCCAAGAGGGCGGCGGACTATGGCTACACCTTC. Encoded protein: CASSPKRAADYGYTF.

The CDR3 DNA is TGTGCCACCAGCAGAGTCCCATCCAATGAGCAGTTCTTC. This codes for CATSRVPSNEQFF. This chain joins TRBV15 and TRBJ2-1; D call uncertain. With 1 base removed from V and 6 bases from J, the gap between germline ends came to 7 bases. There are 13 residues in the CDR3. Germline loops: CDR1 LNHNV, CDR2 YYDKDF (reference sequence).

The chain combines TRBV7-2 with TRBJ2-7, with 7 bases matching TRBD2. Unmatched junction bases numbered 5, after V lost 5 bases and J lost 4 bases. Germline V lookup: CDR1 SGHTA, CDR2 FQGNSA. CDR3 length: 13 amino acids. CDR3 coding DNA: TGTGCCAGCAGCCTCAGCGGGACTTACGAGCAGTACTTC. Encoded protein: CASSLSGTYEQYF.

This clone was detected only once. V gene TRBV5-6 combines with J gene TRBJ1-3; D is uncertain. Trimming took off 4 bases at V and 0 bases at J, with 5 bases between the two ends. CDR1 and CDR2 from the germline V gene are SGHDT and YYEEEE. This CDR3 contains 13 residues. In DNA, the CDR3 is TGTGCCAGCAGCCTATACTCTGGAAACACCATATATTTT. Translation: CASSLYSGNTIYF.

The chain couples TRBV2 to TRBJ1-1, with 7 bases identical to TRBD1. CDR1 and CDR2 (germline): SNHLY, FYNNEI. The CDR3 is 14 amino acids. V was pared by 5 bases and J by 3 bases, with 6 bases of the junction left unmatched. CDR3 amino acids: CASSNTGVHTEAFF. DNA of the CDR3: TGTGCCAGCAGTAACACAGGGGTCCACACTGAAGCTTTCTTT.

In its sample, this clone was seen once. CDR3 sequence: CASSYLNRVPHEQYF. Written as DNA, the CDR3 is TGTGCCAGCAGTTACTTAAACAGGGTCCCCCACGAGCAGTACTTC. This chain uses TRBV6-5 with TRBJ2-7; D might be TRBD1 (6 bases). The germline V gene encodes CDR1 MNHEY and CDR2 SVGAGI. The V end was cut by 1 base, the J end by 5 bases, with 15 bases between. CDR3 length equals 15 residues.

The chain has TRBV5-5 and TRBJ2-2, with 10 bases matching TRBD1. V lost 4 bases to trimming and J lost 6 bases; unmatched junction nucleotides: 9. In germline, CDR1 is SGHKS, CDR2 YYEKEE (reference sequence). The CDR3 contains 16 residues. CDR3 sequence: CASSPPVTGGPGELFF. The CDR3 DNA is TGTGCCAGCAGCCCCCCGGTGACAGGGGGCCCCGGGGAGCTGTTTTTT.